This TCR beta chain was captured by sequencing in a study of T cell responses to AZD1222 COVID-19 vaccine (dated by TCRdb to about 2021). The study in broad terms: A total of just over 230 trial participants underwent TCR sequencing, of whom roughly 210 received two doses of AZD1222 and 26 received two doses of the MenACWY control vaccine. Trial participants were enrolled into age subgroups of 18-55, 56-69 and 70-plus years, which contained around 150, 28 and 57 TCR-sequenced participants, respectively.

With respect to this clone: No antigen is known for it. Per-base qualities were not stored, and no clone one base away is much larger.

The study at large found these results: Spike-specific TCR breadth and depth rose significantly after two AZD1222 doses compared with day 0 and with MenACWY recipients. Reportedly, close to half of the unique spike-specific TCRs recognized epitopes lying outside the regions that are mutated in the B.1.351 and B.1.1.7 variants. Conclusions about previously exposed vaccinees are limited, since just 6 or 7 AZD1222 recipients were seropositive for SARS-CoV-2 at baseline. The whole spike protein was spanned by vaccine-associated CD4 TCRs, and dominant responses were seen in regions 160-218 and 743-854. The 56-69-year group was small, and its depth increase did not reach significance, likely because of low power. No day 14 peak-response samples were available, so repertoires were characterized only after the peak T cell response. Participants were mostly white British, with more females than males. The authors suggested clonal diversity may have been underestimated.

From the cysteine up to the phenylalanine, the CDR3 has a length of 13 residues. Only CDR3 DNA remains: 39 bases, in frame from the first base. Trimming costs V 4 bases and J 3 bases, and their ends lie 7 bases apart. CDR1 KGHSH and CDR2 LQKENI were looked up in the germline V gene. According to the study, the label for this sample's time point signals: baseline before first vaccination. According to the study, the label for this sample's treatment or condition signals: meningococcal conjugate vaccine given as trial control. The vaccinee samples were drawn from two UK trials, COV001 and COV002, one of which was a single-blind randomized controlled phase 2/3 trial testing AZD1222 (ChAdOx1 nCoV-19) in healthy adults. For TCRbeta chain sequencing, PBMC samples from trial participants were taken at day 0 and at day 28 after the second dose. The CDR3 regions of human TCRbeta chains were subjected to immunosequencing. For the original study's pipeline: TCRs in the repertoires were compared against a reference library of SARS-CoV-2-specific TCRs that had been generated with the MIRA antigen-specificity platform. Breadth meant the fraction of unique TCRs that were SARS-CoV-2-associated, whereas depth meant the fraction of total T cells that were SARS-CoV-2-associated. Using the MIRA data, every spike-specific TCR was mapped to the spike region that the TCR reacted to and assigned to either a CD4 or a CD8 class. Log10-transformed breadth and depth values were compared by one-way ANOVA with Sidak's multiple comparisons tests. TCRdb limited this immuneACCESS table to in-frame rearrangements with V and J called. A share of clones is missing; checked studies link under half to unresolved V genes, and the rest is unexplained. The DNA gave D and trimming, while V, J and clone size come from that table. This sample gives roughly 120,000 clones in total; 80% to 90% of them show up just once. In total, the top ten clones hold 18% of the sample.

The receptor was isolated from an adult in good health. Sequencing used peripheral blood, obtained on day 0 of MenACWY control vaccination. The V gene is TRBV18 and the J gene is TRBJ1-5, with the identity of the D gene unclear. DNA sequence: TGTGCCAGCTCACAAGGGCACAATCAGCCCCAGCATTTT. Its translation is CASSQGHNQPQHF. Joined to the reference TRBV18 and TRBJ1-5 proteins, this CDR3 gives the full variable domain: NAGVMQNPRHLVRRRGQEARLRCSPMKGHSHVYWYRQLPEEGLKFMVYLQKENIIDESGMPKERFSAEFPKEGPSILRIQQVVRGDSAAYFCASSQGHNQPQHFGDGTRLSIL.